A selection of T cell receptor beta chains follows, all from one sample in a study of T cells in Graves' hyperthyroidism and ophthalmopathy. TCRdb ran MiXCR on the multiplex PCR reads and lists one entry per CDR3 protein. The table has 250,000 to 300,000 distinct CDR3 sequences, around 20% seen once; the top ten hold under 45%. What was sequenced was blood. The receptors originated from a man aged 50-60 years with Graves' ophthalmopathy. The CDR3 runs from the conserved cysteine through the conserved F or W. A D gene is named only where the DNA matches it firmly. Clone size, where shown, is once, few, many, or a class for clones that have expanded.

clone_size: NA; j_call: TRBJ2-3; d_call: NA; v_call: TRBV30; cdr3_aa: CAWSEGGGPSTDTQYF; cdr3_nt: TGTGCCTGGTCAGAAGGCGGGGGCCCTAGCACAGATACGCAGTATTTT
clone_size: few; j_call: TRBJ2-1; d_call: TRBD2; v_call: TRBV4-1; cdr3_aa: CASSQEGRGLAYEQFF; cdr3_nt: TGCGCCAGCAGCCAAGAGGGGAGGGGACTAGCCTATGAGCAGTTCTTC
clone_size: NA; j_call: TRBJ2-6; d_call: NA; v_call: TRBV6-9; cdr3_aa: CASSLGTSGANVLIF; cdr3_nt: TGTGCCAGCAGTTTAGGGACCTCTGGGGCCAACGTCCTGATTTTC
clone_size: NA; j_call: TRBJ1-5; d_call: NA; v_call: TRBV28; cdr3_aa: CASQEIRYNQPQHF; cdr3_nt: TGTGCCAGCCAGGAAATTCGGTACAATCAGCCCCAGCATTTT
clone_size: few; j_call: TRBJ1-1; d_call: NA; v_call: TRBV30; cdr3_aa: CATIGGITEAFF; cdr3_nt: TGTGCCACAATAGGGGGGATCACTGAAGCTTTCTTT
clone_size: NA; j_call: TRBJ2-5; d_call: TRBD2; v_call: TRBV7-9; cdr3_aa: CASSQGLAGGGSLQETQYF; cdr3_nt: TGTGCCAGCAGCCAAGGACTCGCGGGAGGAGGAAGCCTTCAAGAGACCCAGTACTTC
clone_size: NA; j_call: TRBJ1-5; d_call: TRBD1; v_call: TRBV19; cdr3_aa: CASSTTAGGYQPQHF; cdr3_nt: TGTGCCAGTAGTACAACCGCAGGGGGCTATCAGCCCCAGCATTTT
clone_size: NA; j_call: TRBJ1-5; d_call: TRBD1; v_call: TRBV6-1; cdr3_aa: CASWTGGFSQPQHF; cdr3_nt: TGTGCCAGCTGGACAGGGGGATTTAGTCAGCCCCAGCATTTT
clone_size: NA; j_call: TRBJ1-1; d_call: TRBD1; v_call: TRBV6-2/TRBV6-3; cdr3_aa: CASRTGTGGGTEAFF; cdr3_nt: TGTGCCAGCAGAACCGGGACAGGGGGTGGTACTGAAGCTTTCTTT
clone_size: NA; j_call: TRBJ2-3; d_call: TRBD1; v_call: TRBV28; cdr3_aa: CASSPDREATDTQYF; cdr3_nt: TGTGCCAGCAGTCCCGACAGGGAAGCCACAGATACGCAGTATTTT
clone_size: few; j_call: TRBJ2-2; d_call: TRBD1; v_call: TRBV10-3; cdr3_aa: CAITDRAPGELFF; cdr3_nt: TGTGCCATCACCGACAGGGCCCCCGGGGAGCTGTTTTTT
clone_size: many; j_call: TRBJ2-2; d_call: TRBD2; v_call: TRBV7-6; cdr3_aa: CASSWVAGEGNGELFF; cdr3_nt: TGTGCCAGCAGCTGGGTAGCGGGAGAGGGAAACGGGGAGCTGTTTTTT
clone_size: NA; j_call: TRBJ2-1; d_call: NA; v_call: TRBV29-1; cdr3_aa: CSVGGEQFF; cdr3_nt: TGCAGCGTTGGAGGGGAGCAGTTCTTC
clone_size: many; j_call: TRBJ2-7; d_call: TRBD1; v_call: TRBV11-2; cdr3_aa: CASSLVGTAYEQYF; cdr3_nt: TGTGCCAGCAGCTTAGTAGGGACAGCCTACGAGCAGTACTTC
clone_size: many; j_call: TRBJ2-1; d_call: NA; v_call: TRBV3-1; cdr3_aa: CASSQGGVRSYNEQFF; cdr3_nt: TGTGCCAGCAGCCAAGGGGGAGTCCGCTCCTACAATGAGCAGTTCTTC
clone_size: NA; j_call: TRBJ2-2; d_call: NA; v_call: TRBV24-1; cdr3_aa: CATSEVGAGTGELFF; cdr3_nt: TGTGCCACCAGTGAAGTGGGAGCTGGTACCGGGGAGCTGTTTTTT
clone_size: NA; j_call: TRBJ2-3; d_call: NA; v_call: TRBV29-1; cdr3_aa: CSVVGFLDTQYF; cdr3_nt: TGCAGCGTTGTTGGGTTTTTAGATACGCAGTATTTT
clone_size: NA; j_call: TRBJ2-3; d_call: NA; v_call: TRBV29-1; cdr3_aa: CSAWRRGTQYF; cdr3_nt: TGCAGCGCTTGGCGGCGGGGTACGCAGTATTTT
clone_size: few; j_call: TRBJ2-2; d_call: NA; v_call: TRBV2; cdr3_aa: CASSPREIDTGELFF; cdr3_nt: TGTGCCAGCAGTCCTCGGGAGATTGACACCGGGGAGCTGTTTTTT
clone_size: NA; j_call: TRBJ2-5; d_call: NA; v_call: TRBV3-1; cdr3_aa: CASSPLGGETQYF; cdr3_nt: TGTGCCAGCAGCCCCCTGGGGGGAGAGACCCAGTACTTC
clone_size: few; j_call: TRBJ2-5; d_call: TRBD2; v_call: TRBV6-6; cdr3_aa: CASSYSGLVGWRTQYF; cdr3_nt: TGTGCCAGCAGTTACTCAGGACTAGTAGGCTGGAGGACCCAGTACTTC
clone_size: many; j_call: TRBJ2-1; d_call: NA; v_call: TRBV20-1; cdr3_aa: CSARDRRGPHVEQFF; cdr3_nt: TGCAGTGCTAGAGATCGTCGGGGGCCCCACGTGGAGCAGTTCTTC
clone_size: NA; j_call: TRBJ2-3; d_call: NA; v_call: TRBV20-1; cdr3_aa: CRGGGDGDTQYF; cdr3_nt: TGCAGAGGGGGGGGCGACGGAGATACGCAGTATTTT
clone_size: few; j_call: TRBJ1-5; d_call: NA; v_call: TRBV20-1; cdr3_aa: CSASPTQRQPQHF; cdr3_nt: TGCAGTGCTAGCCCCACCCAACGGCAGCCCCAGCATTTT
clone_size: many; j_call: TRBJ2-7; d_call: NA; v_call: TRBV30; cdr3_aa: CAWSGIPAYEQYF; cdr3_nt: TGTGCCTGGAGCGGGATACCTGCCTACGAGCAGTACTTC
clone_size: many; j_call: TRBJ2-4; d_call: NA; v_call: TRBV3-1; cdr3_aa: CASSQLTEVKNIQYF; cdr3_nt: TGTGCCAGCAGCCAACTTACAGAGGTCAAAAACATTCAGTACTTC
clone_size: many; j_call: TRBJ2-3; d_call: NA; v_call: TRBV7-3; cdr3_aa: CASSLRPGDTQYF; cdr3_nt: TGTGCCAGCAGCTTAAGGCCGGGAGATACGCAGTATTTT
clone_size: few; j_call: TRBJ1-2; d_call: NA; v_call: TRBV5-1; cdr3_aa: CASTNGGGSNGYTF; cdr3_nt: TGCGCCAGCACCAATGGCGGGGGGTCCAATGGCTACACCTTC
clone_size: NA; j_call: TRBJ2-7; d_call: NA; v_call: TRBV6-1; cdr3_aa: CASSKDNGYEQYF; cdr3_nt: TGTGCCAGCAGTAAGGACAACGGGTACGAGCAGTACTTC
clone_size: NA; j_call: TRBJ2-7; d_call: NA; v_call: TRBV5-1; cdr3_aa: CASGNRVGYEQYF; cdr3_nt: TGCGCCAGCGGGAACCGGGTCGGCTACGAGCAGTACTTC
clone_size: few; j_call: TRBJ1-5; d_call: TRBD1; v_call: TRBV6-1; cdr3_aa: CASTLTGRQPQHF; cdr3_nt: TGTGCCAGCACCTTGACAGGGCGTCAGCCCCAGCATTTT
clone_size: many; j_call: TRBJ1-2; d_call: NA; v_call: TRBV24-1; cdr3_aa: CATSKEASAGYTF; cdr3_nt: TGTGCCACCAGTAAGGAGGCCTCTGCTGGCTACACCTTC
clone_size: many; j_call: TRBJ2-7; d_call: NA; v_call: TRBV5-1; cdr3_aa: CASSLDGWTEQYF; cdr3_nt: TGCGCCAGCAGCTTGGACGGGTGGACCGAGCAGTACTTC
clone_size: NA; j_call: TRBJ2-3; d_call: NA; v_call: TRBV9; cdr3_aa: CASSADRPTDTQYF; cdr3_nt: TGTGCCAGCAGCGCCGACCGACCCACAGATACGCAGTATTTT
clone_size: few; j_call: TRBJ1-5; d_call: TRBD1; v_call: TRBV6-5; cdr3_aa: CASSYSPGQGRIDQPQHF; cdr3_nt: TGTGCCAGCAGTTACTCGCCGGGACAGGGTCGGATCGATCAGCCCCAGCATTTT
clone_size: few; j_call: TRBJ1-1; d_call: TRBD1; v_call: TRBV18; cdr3_aa: CASSPGQGASEAFF; cdr3_nt: TGTGCCAGCTCACCGGGACAGGGGGCGTCTGAAGCTTTCTTT
clone_size: few; j_call: TRBJ1-1; d_call: NA; v_call: TRBV9; cdr3_aa: CASSVGANTEAFF; cdr3_nt: TGTGCCAGCAGCGTAGGAGCGAACACTGAAGCTTTCTTT
clone_size: many; j_call: TRBJ2-7; d_call: TRBD2; v_call: TRBV27; cdr3_aa: CASRLAGAPYEQYF; cdr3_nt: TGTGCCAGCAGACTAGCGGGAGCCCCCTACGAGCAGTACTTC
clone_size: NA; j_call: TRBJ2-1; d_call: TRBD2; v_call: TRBV20-1; cdr3_aa: CSATTSGRAPYNEQFF; cdr3_nt: TGCAGTGCTACGACTAGCGGGAGGGCCCCCTACAATGAGCAGTTCTTC
clone_size: many; j_call: TRBJ1-1; d_call: NA; v_call: TRBV28; cdr3_aa: CASSLGFGGGNTEAFF; cdr3_nt: TGTGCCAGCAGCTTGGGGTTCGGGGGGGGGAACACTGAAGCTTTCTTT
clone_size: NA; j_call: TRBJ1-2; d_call: NA; v_call: TRBV9; cdr3_aa: CASSVESGLLSNYGYTF; cdr3_nt: TGTGCCAGCAGCGTAGAGTCGGGTCTTCTATCTAACTATGGCTACACCTTC
clone_size: NA; j_call: TRBJ1-1; d_call: NA; v_call: TRBV20-1; cdr3_aa: CSAALGLLDTEAFF; cdr3_nt: TGCAGTGCGGCCCTAGGCCTATTGGACACTGAAGCTTTCTTT
clone_size: many; j_call: TRBJ2-5; d_call: NA; v_call: TRBV7-8; cdr3_aa: CASSGQETQYF; cdr3_nt: TGTGCCAGCAGCGGCCAAGAGACCCAGTACTTC